The 20 T cell receptor beta chains presented below share a single source sample, sequenced in a study of cytomegalovirus exposure and HLA in healthy donors. PCR involved 60 Vbeta and 13 Jbeta primers. Measured with immunoSEQ multiplex PCR; TCRdb has only the in-frame clones, and not every one. This sample has 100,000 to 150,000 clones, with roughly four fifths found just once. Material for sequencing was PBMCs. The receptors shown here come from a woman aged 40 to 50 in good health and CMV-seronegative.

The rearrangement joins TRBV5-1 to TRBJ1-4; possibly TRBD1 for D (6 bases). V lost 3 bases, J lost 5 bases, and 11 bases lay in between. The CDR3 is 14 amino acids. Germline assignment: CDR1 SGHRS and CDR2 YFSETQ. The CDR3 sequence: CASSSWQGNEKLFF. CDR3 DNA sequence: TGCGCCAGCAGCTCGTGGCAGGGGAATGAAAAACTGTTTTTT.

This clone was recorded once. Here the CDR3 reads CASSRGQGGTYEQYF. The CDR3 DNA sequence: TGTGCCAGCAGCCGAGGACAGGGTGGGACCTACGAGCAGTACTTC. J is TRBJ2-7 and V is TRBV11-3, with 8 bases identical to TRBD1. The V gene's germline CDR1 is SGHNT and CDR2 YENEEA. There are 15 residues in the CDR3. After removal of 5 bases from V and 2 bases from J, the junction contained 8 bases not matched to a gene.

The V call is TRBV18, the J call TRBJ2-5, with TRBD1 matching over 7 bases. Per germline, CDR1 KGHSH and CDR2 LQKENI. The CDR3 covers 14 residues. Unmatched junction bases numbered 6, after V lost 5 bases and J lost 3 bases. The CDR3 loop is CASSSTGAEETQYF. The CDR3 DNA sequence: TGTGCCAGCTCATCAACAGGGGCGGAAGAGACCCAGTACTTC.

This clone has only one observation. The chain carries TRBV22-1 and TRBJ2-7; the D call TRBD1 from the table was never checked on the DNA. TRBV22-1 constitutes a pseudogene. The CDR3 consists of 15 residues. In DNA, the CDR3 is TGTCCTGGGAGCGCACGTAAACAGGGGGCCTACGAGCAGTACTTC. This encodes CPGSARKQGAYEQYF.

The chain has TRBV28 and TRBJ1-1; a weak D match, TRBD1 (6 bases). CDR3 length equals 14 residues. The V gene lost 6 bases and the J gene lost 5 bases, with 16 bases spanning the gap. Germline V gene data show CDR1 as MDHEN and CDR2 as SYDVKM. This CDR3 reads CASSGAGAGTEAFF. CDR3 nucleotides: TGTGCCAGCAGCGGCGCAGGGGCCGGGACTGAAGCTTTCTTT.

This clone was seen a single time. This sequence joins TRBV11-2 and TRBJ2-5; 7 bases are shared with TRBD1. After removal of 8 bases from V and 2 bases from J, the junction contained 5 bases not matched to a gene. Germline-derived CDR1 and CDR2 are SGHAT and FQNNGV. There are 13 residues in the CDR3. This CDR3 is CASSGQTQETQYF. For the CDR3, the DNA is TGTGCCAGCTCGGGACAGACTCAAGAGACCCAGTACTTC.

The rearrangement links TRBV27 to TRBJ1-2, with TRBD1 matching over 7 bases. CDR1 MNHEY and CDR2 SMNVEV come from the germline V gene (reference sequence). This CDR3 has 15 amino acids. Losses at the gene ends were 3 bases for V and 0 bases for J; bases not matched to a gene: 4. The chain's CDR3 is CASSLGDSTNYGYTF. CDR3 nucleotide sequence: TGTGCCAGCAGTTTGGGGGACAGTACTAACTATGGCTACACCTTC.

The chain employs TRBV27 and TRBJ2-1, with 8 bases that match TRBD1. CDR3 length: 14 residues. The V gene end was trimmed by 8 bases and the J gene end by 6 bases; junction bases not matched to a gene: 9. CDR1 is MNHEY and CDR2 is SMNVEV in the germline V gene (reference sequence). For the CDR3, the DNA is TGTGCCAGCGGACAGGGCCCGTTGGTCAATGAGCAGTTCTTC. Its translation: CASGQGPLVNEQFF.

V usage is TRBV6-4 and J usage is TRBJ2-2, with D possibly matching TRBD1 (6 bases). The CDR3 runs to 14 residues. V was pared by 2 bases and J by 4 bases, with 8 bases between. Germline V gene lookup returns CDR1 MRHNA and CDR2 SNTAGT. In nucleotides, the CDR3 is TGTGCCAGCAGTGACCAGGACAGCACCGGGGAGCTGTTTTTT. This sequence encodes CASSDQDSTGELFF.

The chain combines TRBV28 with TRBJ2-3; TRBD1 matches at 8 bases. The CDR3 has 13 residues. CDR1 MDHEN and CDR2 SYDVKM come from the germline V gene. Trimming cost V 5 bases and J 4 bases; bases outside gene matches: 2. CDR3 DNA sequence: TGTGCCAGCAGTCTACAGGGGGCAGATACGCAGTATTTT. Translating gives CASSLQGADTQYF. The full variable domain, in which reference TRBV28 and TRBJ2-3 provide the parts outside the CDR3, is DVKVTQSSRYLVKRTGEKVFLECVQDMDHENMFWYRQDPGLGLRLIYFSYDVKMKEKGDIPEGYSVSREKKERFSLILESASTNQTSMYLCASSLQGADTQYFGPGTRLTVL.

This clone was counted only a few times. This chain connects TRBV4-1 to TRBJ2-3, with D possibly matching TRBD1 (5 bases). Germline V CDR1 and CDR2: MGHRA, YSYEKL. V was shortened by 4 bases and J by 7 bases, with 15 bases between the two germline ends. The CDR3 has 14 amino acids. The CDR3 region is CASSRDRFRHTQYF. The CDR3 DNA reads as TGCGCCAGCAGCCGCGACAGATTTCGACATACGCAGTATTTT.

This clone turned up a few times. The CDR3 here is CASFEGWDTEAFF. Here the CDR3 DNA reads TGTGCCAGCTTCGAGGGATGGGACACTGAAGCTTTCTTT. The gene calls are TRBV6-1 and TRBJ1-1; D is uncertain. V lost 8 bases to trimming and J lost 3 bases, with 13 bases between them. Germline lookup yields CDR1 MNHNS and CDR2 SASEGT. The CDR3 runs to 13 residues.

This clone was seen a few times. The chain couples TRBV2 to TRBJ2-1, with 7 bases identical to TRBD2. Germline-derived CDR1 and CDR2 are SNHLY and FYNNEI. There are 12 residues in the CDR3. V lost 6 bases and J lost 13; bases outside the gene matches: 9. The CDR3 here is CASSVAGGGQFF. The CDR3 nucleotides read TGTGCCAGCAGCGTTGCGGGCGGGGGACAGTTCTTC.

This sequence joins TRBV5-1 and TRBJ1-1; D call uncertain. Germline assignment: CDR1 SGHRS and CDR2 YFSETQ. Between the trimmed V and J ends, which lost 3 bases and 3 bases, there was a span of 21 bases. This CDR3 has 17 amino acids. CDR3 coding DNA: TGCGCCAGCAGCTCGGAAGCCCGTCGTAGCCAATACACTGAAGCTTTCTTT. Amino acid sequence: CASSSEARRSQYTEAFF.

The table lists this clone with a few counts. The rearrangement links TRBV28 to TRBJ2-7; D is possibly TRBD1 (5 bases). V lost 10 bases, J lost 4 bases, and 11 bases lay in between. Per germline, CDR1 MDHEN and CDR2 SYDVKM. The CDR3 contains 11 residues. CDR3 bases: TGTGCCACCACAGGCTTATACGAGCAGTACTTC. It yields the protein CATTGLYEQYF.

The rearrangement joins TRBV5-4 to TRBJ2-5, with 9 bases identical to TRBD2. From germline, CDR1 is SGHNT and CDR2 YYREEE (reference sequence). This CDR3 is built from 16 residues. V was clipped by 0 bases and J by 5 bases; unmatched bases: 8. CDR3 in DNA: TGTGCCAGCAGCTTGGTTCGGAGCGGGGGGCGGGAGACCCAGTACTTC. Its translation: CASSLVRSGGRETQYF.

The genes are TRBV28 and TRBJ2-3; a weak D match, TRBD2 (6 bases). Per germline, CDR1 MDHEN and CDR2 SYDVKM. The CDR3 extends over 15 amino acids. Trimming took 6 bases from V and 0 from J, leaving 13 bases between them. CDR3 sequence reads: CASSFLSGSTDTQYF. As DNA, the CDR3 is TGTGCCAGCAGCTTCCTTAGCGGTAGCACAGATACGCAGTATTTT.

This clone is a singleton in its sample. CDR3 region: CASSYRGPNNEQFF. CDR3 sequence (DNA): TGTGCCAGCAGTTACAGGGGCCCCAACAATGAGCAGTTCTTC. The rearrangement links TRBV28 to TRBJ2-1; 7 nucleotides agree with TRBD1. Germline V lookup: CDR1 MDHEN, CDR2 SYDVKM. CDR3 length equals 14 residues. V lost 4 bases and J lost 5; bases outside the gene matches: 5.

The CDR3 here is CASSFESGPGAFF. In DNA, the CDR3 is TGCGCCAGCAGCTTTGAGAGCGGCCCCGGGGCTTTCTTT. The chain carries TRBV5-1 and TRBJ1-1; no definite D call. The CDR3 contains 13 residues. Germline V gives CDR1 SGHRS, CDR2 YFSETQ. Trimming removed 2 bases from V and 11 bases from J, with 16 bases in between.

This clone was observed a handful of times. This rearrangement joins TRBV9 to TRBJ2-3; 7 bases line up with TRBD2. The CDR3 is made up of 14 amino acids. Germline trimming cut 4 bases from V and 4 bases from J; bases unmatched to any gene: 6. Germline V lookup: CDR1 SGDLS, CDR2 YYNGEE. This CDR3 reads CASSSQRDADTQYF. CDR3 nucleotide sequence: TGTGCCAGCAGCTCACAGCGGGATGCAGATACGCAGTATTTT.